The 14 T cell receptor beta chains reported below all come from one sample, sequenced in a study of cytomegalovirus exposure and HLA in healthy donors. The protocol was immunoSEQ multiplex PCR, while the TCRdb copy is restricted to in-frame clones and leaves out a portion. The profile covers around 95,000 clones, with roughly 85% appearing a single time and roughly 22% taken by the ten largest. The sample was PBMCs. The receptor set was obtained from a man younger than 35 in good health and CMV-seropositive.

This chain uses TRBV2 with TRBJ2-2; 11 nucleotides agree with TRBD1. Germline CDR1 and CDR2: SNHLY and FYNNEI. Unmatched junction bases numbered 14, after V lost 1 base and J lost 7 bases. This CDR3 is 19 amino acids long. CDR3 loop: CASSEGTPRTGGIIGELFF. DNA of the CDR3: TGTGCCAGCAGTGAAGGGACCCCCCGGACAGGGGGCATCATCGGGGAGCTGTTTTTT.

The V call is TRBV2, the J call TRBJ1-4; D is undetermined. The CDR3 has 11 amino acids. The V gene lost 6 bases and the J gene lost 5 bases, with 4 bases spanning the gap. Germline V CDR1 and CDR2: SNHLY, FYNNEI. CDR3 loop: CASRLNEKLFF. The DNA for the CDR3 is TGTGCCAGCAGACTAAATGAAAAACTGTTTTTT.

This clone was recorded once. The chain combines TRBV27 with TRBJ2-7; unclear D gene. The CDR3 totals 13 residues. V was pared by 3 bases and J by 6 bases, with 12 bases between. The germline gives CDR1 MNHEY, CDR2 SMNVEV (reference sequence). CDR3 DNA: TGTGCCAGCAGTTTCAGTGGAGAAGGCGAGCAGTACGTC. Translation: CASSFSGEGEQYV.

CDR3 in DNA: TGTGCCAGTAGTATATACAGAACCTCCTCCAAAAACATTCAGTACTTC. It specifies CASSIYRTSSKNIQYF. The rearrangement joins TRBV19 to TRBJ2-4; D not resolved. V was cut by 2 bases and J by 2 bases, with 13 bases left in between. CDR1 LNHDA and CDR2 SQIVND come from the germline V gene (reference sequence). This CDR3 has 16 amino acids.

This clone was recorded once. The V call is TRBV2, the J call TRBJ2-1, with 7 bases lining up with TRBD1. The J segment lost 7 bases and the V segment lost 1 base, leaving 7 bases of the junction unmatched. The CDR3 is 15 residues long. Germline lookup yields CDR1 SNHLY and CDR2 FYNNEI. The CDR3 bases are TGTGCCAGCAGTGAAGGGACAGGTCGAGGGAATGAGCAGTTCTTC. It codes for CASSEGTGRGNEQFF.

The rearrangement links TRBV29-1 to TRBJ2-2; 9 bases align to TRBD1. This CDR3 is 13 amino acids long. CDR1 is SQVTM and CDR2 is ANQGSEA in the germline V gene. V was clipped by 6 bases and J by 6 bases; unmatched bases: 5. The CDR3, as DNA: TGCAGCGTGGACAGGGGAAGGTCCGGGGAGCTGTTTTTT. This encodes CSVDRGRSGELFF.

This clone appeared a few times. The chain couples TRBV11-2 to TRBJ2-2; D may be TRBD2 (6 bases). Germline V lookup: CDR1 SGHAT, CDR2 FQNNGV. V shed 2 bases and J shed 3 bases, with 19 bases lying between them. The CDR3 extends over 18 amino acids. In DNA form, the CDR3 reads TGTGCCAGCAGCTTAAGGTTGCAGGACGGGGACTACACCGGGGAGCTGTTTTTT. It is translated as CASSLRLQDGDYTGELFF.

This chain uses TRBV11-2 with TRBJ2-1; D is perhaps TRBD1 (6 bases). The CDR3 loop spans 15 amino acids. V lost 3 bases to trimming and J lost 1 base, with 10 bases between them. Germline loops: CDR1 SGHAT, CDR2 FQNNGV. DNA for the CDR3: TGTGCCAGCAGCTTTGCAGGGGTTTCCTACAATGAGCAGTTCTTC. Encoded protein: CASSFAGVSYNEQFF.

This clone was detected a few times. The chain recombines TRBV28 with TRBJ2-7; D is perhaps TRBD2 (6 bases). V lost 5 bases and J lost 9, with 11 bases in between. The CDR3 contains 11 residues. Germline CDR1 and CDR2: MDHEN and SYDVKM. CDR3 sequence: CASSQSSGQYF. As DNA, the CDR3 is TGTGCCAGCAGTCAAAGTAGCGGGCAGTACTTC. The full variable domain, completed using reference TRBV28 and TRBJ2-7, is DVKVTQSSRYLVKRTGEKVFLECVQDMDHENMFWYRQDPGLGLRLIYFSYDVKMKEKGDIPEGYSVSREKKERFSLILESASTNQTSMYLCASSQSSGQYFGPGTRLTVT.

This sequence joins TRBV6-1 and TRBJ2-2, with TRBD2 identical over 8 bases. Germline V gene data show CDR1 as MNHNS and CDR2 as SASEGT. The CDR3 extends over 15 amino acids. The V gene end was trimmed by 6 bases and the J gene end by 5 bases; junction bases not matched to a gene: 8. CDR3 loop: CASSRLGRGTGELFF. CDR3 DNA sequence: TGTGCCAGCAGCCGACTCGGGAGGGGGACCGGGGAGCTGTTTTTT.

This chain links TRBV14 with TRBJ1-1, with D perhaps matching TRBD1 (5 bases). V was clipped by 1 base and J by 0 bases, with 9 bases between them. Germline assignment: CDR1 SGHDN and CDR2 FVKESK. The CDR3 spans 15 residues. This chain's CDR3 is CASSQATEMNTEAFF. CDR3 DNA: TGTGCCAGCAGCCAAGCGACAGAGATGAACACTGAAGCTTTCTTT.

The genes are TRBV7-6 and TRBJ2-1; TRBD1 matches 10 bases. The V and J ends lost 5 bases and 5 bases, in that order; junction bases with no gene match: 6. The CDR3 sequence is 15 residues long. Germline CDR1 reads SGHVS; CDR2 reads FNYEAQ. The DNA for the CDR3 is TGTGCCAGCAGCCAGGGGGGGACAGGGGACAATGAGCAGTTCTTC. Translating gives CASSQGGTGDNEQFF.

This clone has more than one count but fewer than ten. This chain connects TRBV6-5 to TRBJ2-2; no firm D call. The V and J ends lost 5 bases and 7 bases respectively, with 11 bases between them. The germline gives CDR1 MNHEY, CDR2 SVGAGI. The CDR3 has 13 amino acids. The CDR3 loop reads CASSRVEGGELFF. The DNA of the CDR3 is TGTGCCAGCAGTCGGGTAGAAGGCGGGGAGCTGTTTTTT.

V gene TRBV4-2 combines with J gene TRBJ2-1, with D uncertain. With 1 base removed from V and 8 bases from J, the gap between germline ends came to 21 bases. The CDR3 runs 17 residues. CDR1 is LGHNA, CDR2 YNFKEQ, per germline. CDR3 coding DNA: TGTGCCAGCAGCCAAGTCTCTGGCGGCTACCCCGTGCATGAGCAGTTCTTC. Its protein is CASSQVSGGYPVHEQFF.